This TCR beta chain was captured in a study of blood T cell repertoires in COVID-19. About the research overall: Some COVID-19 samples were acute and others convalescent; all came from the United States, Italy and Spain. The cDNA or gDNA used as material had been derived from T cells, B-cell-depleted T cells, or PBMCs.

Only one count was recorded for this clone. V was clipped by 2 bases and J by 6 bases; unmatched bases: 10. CDR3 length equals 15 residues. Germline CDR1 and CDR2: LNHNV and YYDKDF (reference sequence). Per the original data handling: Reference gene primers were amplified, and this amplification served to estimate nucleated cell counts. Sequencing was performed with immunoSEQ multiplex PCR; in TCRdb, only in-frame clones are kept and a portion is missing. The V and J calls and clone size were taken over from that table, and D and trimming were inferred from the DNA. This table has fewer than 300,000 clones, 65% to 90% appearing once.

This chain uses TRBV15 with TRBJ2-7; 7 bases align to TRBD1. Sequencing used peripheral blood. The source of this sequence is a human donor in a cohort sampled during active COVID-19. For the CDR3, the DNA is TGTGCCACCAGCAGAACGACAGGGATCCCTGGCGAGCAGTACTTC. It translates to CATSRTTGIPGEQYF.